This T cell receptor (beta chain) emerged from a study of blood T cells in healthy people across ages. As for the study in general: Per two T cells, about one barcoded beta molecule was captured through template switching.

The sample holds many counts of this clonotype. Its cognate antigen is unknown. The length of the CDR3 is 14 residues. Deletions cut 0 bases from V and 1 base from J, with 7 bases between. Per the germline V gene, CDR1 is LGHNA and CDR2 is YSLEER. A J-beta primer mix and a sample-barcoded 5' primer were used in a second PCR of roughly 6 to 11 cycles. TCRdb recomputed calls from the 5' RACE reads with MiXCR, one row per CDR3 protein. The data contain about 1.5 million distinct CDR3 sequences, approximately 43% of them singletons. Notes on the study in general: Per-million-T-cell TCR beta diversity fell roughly linearly with age.

The chain combines TRBV4-3 with TRBJ2-7, with D unclear. Sequenced sample: blood. This TCR was recovered from a woman aged 18-29 years in good health. The DNA for the CDR3 is TGCGCCAGCAGCCAAGATGTGAGATCCTACGAGCAGTACTTC. Its protein product is CASSQDVRSYEQYF.